The next 32 T cell receptor beta chains were all read from a single sample in a study of shared clonotypes between healthy human individuals. Generated by immunoSEQ multiplex PCR, the TCRdb table keeps only in-frame clones and is missing some. The table records some 2.3 million clones, approximately 93% of them present only once. The sequencing input was naive CD4+ T cells from PBMCs. Subset denoted: CD45RA+ positively selected. These receptors were collected from a man younger than 35 in good health. Some clones in this sample may be carry-over from other donors' samples.

This chain links TRBV4-2 with TRBJ2-1; 8 positions match TRBD1. Germline V gene data show CDR1 as LGHNA and CDR2 as YNFKEQ. V lost 3 bases to trimming and J lost 2 bases; unmatched junction nucleotides: 6. The CDR3 totals 16 residues. CDR3 amino acids: CASSQAGQGAYNEQFF. The CDR3 DNA follows: TGTGCCAGCAGCCAGGCAGGACAGGGCGCCTACAATGAGCAGTTCTTC.

The rearrangement joins TRBV19 to TRBJ1-5, with a possible D match to TRBD1 (5 bases). V shed 7 bases and J shed 0 bases, with 19 bases lying between them. The CDR3 sequence is 17 residues long. Germline-derived CDR1 and CDR2 are LNHDA and SQIVND (reference sequence). For the CDR3, the DNA is TGTGCCAGTATCATGGGGCAGGGCCTTTATAGCAATCAGCCCCAGCATTTT. Its translation: CASIMGQGLYSNQPQHF.

In this sample, this clone turned up once. The CDR3 is CASRNGGAANTEAFF. CDR3 in DNA: TGTGCCAGCAGGAATGGGGGGGCGGCGAACACTGAAGCTTTCTTT. This sequence joins TRBV28 and TRBJ1-1; D possibly corresponds to TRBD1 (6 bases). Germline loops: CDR1 MDHEN, CDR2 SYDVKM. Trimming took off 6 bases at V and 1 base at J, with 15 bases between the two ends. CDR3 length equals 15 residues.

This chain links TRBV28 with TRBJ2-7, with D hard to call. Germline-derived CDR1 and CDR2 are MDHEN and SYDVKM. The CDR3 contains 13 residues. Trimming pared 2 bases from V and 8 bases from J, leaving 13 bases between. CDR3 sequence reads: CASSLTAPRQQYF. The CDR3 DNA sequence: TGTGCCAGCAGTTTAACGGCCCCCCGACAGCAGTACTTC.

This chain connects TRBV6-5 to TRBJ2-5; 7 bases are a match to TRBD1. From germline, CDR1 is MNHEY and CDR2 SVGAGI. The ends lost 6 bases at V and 2 bases at J; junction bases unmatched: 3. The CDR3 has 13 residues. CDR3 protein: CASRGTAQETQYF. As DNA, the CDR3 is TGTGCCAGCAGGGGGACAGCTCAAGAGACCCAGTACTTC.

Only one count was recorded for this clone. The chain couples TRBV5-5 to TRBJ2-1; perhaps TRBD2 as D (5 bases). This CDR3 is built from 14 residues. Trimming removed 2 bases at V and 0 bases at J, with 6 bases between. Germline loops: CDR1 SGHKS, CDR2 YYEKEE (reference sequence). CDR3 DNA: TGTGCCAGCAGCTTTACTAGCTCCTACAATGAGCAGTTCTTC. It is translated as CASSFTSSYNEQFF.

The chain has TRBV9 and TRBJ2-3; 9 nucleotides align to TRBD1. The germline V gene encodes CDR1 SGDLS and CDR2 YYNGEE. After removal of 2 bases from V and 10 bases from J, the junction contained 2 bases not matched to a gene. This CDR3 contains 12 residues. DNA for the CDR3: TGTGCCAGCAGCGTGGGACAGGGTCCGCAGTATTTT. Protein product: CASSVGQGPQYF.

J is TRBJ2-5 and V is TRBV6-1, with 9 bases aligning to TRBD2. The CDR3 consists of 16 residues. The V and J ends lost 3 bases and 2 bases, in that order; junction bases with no gene match: 7. In germline, CDR1 is MNHNS, CDR2 SASEGT. The CDR3 DNA sequence: TGTGCCAGCAGTGATGGGACTAGCAGTTCACAAGAGACCCAGTACTTC. This translates into CASSDGTSSSQETQYF.

V and J are TRBV18 and TRBJ2-5; the match to TRBD2 covers 7 bases. Germline CDR1 is KGHSH and CDR2 is LQKENI. This CDR3 spans 13 amino acids. V shed 8 bases and J 5 bases; nucleotides not matched to a gene: 8. The CDR3 region has the DNA TGTGCCAGCGCAACGGGGGGTATGGAGACCCAGTACTTC. As protein: CASATGGMETQYF.

Regarding this clone: Other DNA variants within this sample encode the same CDR3. The chain combines TRBV5-1 with TRBJ1-1; 7 positions agree with TRBD1. The V segment lost 2 bases and the J segment 0 bases; nucleotides outside the gene matches: 4. The CDR3 consists of 15 residues. CDR1 and CDR2 (germline): SGHRS, YFSETQ. The CDR3 is CASSLETGLNTEAFF. CDR3 sequence (DNA): TGCGCCAGCAGCTTAGAGACAGGGTTGAACACTGAAGCTTTCTTT. Variable domain in full (rest from reference TRBV5-1 and TRBJ1-1): KAGVTQTPRYLIKTRGQQVTLSCSPISGHRSVSWYQQTPGQGLQFLFEYFSETQRNKGNFPGRFSGRQFSNSRSEMNVSTLELGDSALYLCASSLETGLNTEAFFGQGTRLTVV.

The chain employs TRBV5-1 and TRBJ2-5; 10 nucleotides agree with TRBD2. CDR3 length: 15 residues. Trimming took 4 bases from V and 7 from J; bases not matched to a gene: 10. Per the germline V gene, CDR1 is SGHRS and CDR2 is YFSETQ. Here the CDR3 reads CASSRSGLAVGTQYF. CDR3 DNA sequence: TGCGCCAGCAGCCGCAGCGGACTAGCGGTCGGGACCCAGTACTTC.

The V call is TRBV28, the J call TRBJ2-3; TRBD1 might be the D (7 bases). The V gene lost 4 bases and the J gene lost 7 bases, with 15 bases spanning the gap. Germline assignment: CDR1 MDHEN and CDR2 SYDVKM. The CDR3 totals 14 residues. The CDR3 here is CASSSSGGRNTQYF. CDR3 in DNA: TGTGCCAGCAGTTCCTCAGGGGGGAGGAATACGCAGTATTTT.

The table lists this clone with a count of one. The J gene is TRBJ1-1, the V gene TRBV4-1; tentative D call: TRBD1 (5 bases). CDR3 size: 13 residues. Trimming took off 6 bases at V and 4 bases at J, with 12 bases between the two ends. Germline CDR1 MGHRA, CDR2 YSYEKL. The CDR3 spells CASRQQGPTEAFF. In DNA, the CDR3 is TGCGCCAGCAGGCAGCAGGGCCCCACTGAAGCTTTCTTT.

The chain carries TRBV29-1 and TRBJ1-2, with TRBD1 matching over 9 bases. Germline-derived CDR1 and CDR2 are SQVTM and ANQGSEA. V lost 6 bases, J lost 1 base, and 3 bases stayed unmatched. There are 13 residues in the CDR3. The CDR3 bases are TGCAGCGTCCTGGACAGGGGTAACTATGGCTACACCTTC. Translated: CSVLDRGNYGYTF.

V and J are TRBV19 and TRBJ1-1; 9 nucleotides match TRBD1. Germline CDR1 and CDR2: LNHDA and SQIVND (reference sequence). After removal of 4 bases from V and 5 bases from J, the junction contained 11 bases not matched to a gene. The CDR3 has 16 residues. The CDR3 DNA is TGTGCCAGTAGTAGCTCGGGACAGGGAGCGATTACTGAAGCTTTCTTT. It is translated as CASSSSGQGAITEAFF.

This chain connects TRBV12-5 to TRBJ2-7; 9 nucleotides align to TRBD1. CDR1 LGHNT and CDR2 FRNRAP come from the germline V gene. The V gene end was trimmed by 5 bases and the J gene end by 4 bases; junction bases not matched to a gene: 12. This CDR3 has 16 amino acids. The CDR3 loop reads CASGLVLGQGPYEQYF. CDR3 nucleotide sequence: TGTGCTAGTGGTCTCGTCCTGGGACAGGGACCATACGAGCAGTACTTC.

This chain links TRBV10-3 with TRBJ2-1, with 7 nucleotides matching TRBD1. The V segment lost 3 bases and the J segment 4 bases; nucleotides outside the gene matches: 12. The CDR3 is made up of 17 amino acids. CDR1 and CDR2 from the germline V gene are ENHRY and SYGVKD. For the CDR3, the DNA is TGTGCCATCAGTGACCGTGGACAGGTCTCCTCATACAATGAGCAGTTCTTC. Encoded protein: CAISDRGQVSSYNEQFF.

This chain links TRBV7-9 with TRBJ1-4, with D possibly being TRBD1 (6 bases). The ends were cut back, 11 bases at V and 7 bases at J, with 20 bases in the middle. The CDR3 covers 14 residues. Germline V gene sequence: CDR1 SEHNR, CDR2 FQNEAQ (reference sequence). This chain's CDR3 is CAATTGTSSEKLFF. DNA for the CDR3: TGTGCCGCCACTACAGGGACCTCTAGTGAAAAACTGTTTTTT.

The chain employs TRBV27 and TRBJ2-5, with TRBD2 as a possible D gene (5 bases). Germline V lookup: CDR1 MNHEY, CDR2 SMNVEV (reference sequence). The CDR3 runs 16 residues. Trimming shortened V by 4 bases and J by 3 bases, and 18 bases separated the two germline ends. CDR3 bases: TGTGCCAGCAGTTCCCTCGAGGGCGCGAATGAAGAGACCCAGTACTTC. It specifies CASSSLEGANEETQYF.

This chain uses TRBV10-3 with TRBJ1-5; 7 bases map to TRBD1. Germline assignment: CDR1 ENHRY and CDR2 SYGVKD. The CDR3 has 16 residues. After removal of 8 bases from V and 0 bases from J, the junction contained 10 bases not matched to a gene. The DNA of the CDR3 is TGTGCCATCGGTAAAGGGACAGTCGATAGCAATCAGCCCCAGCATTTT. Protein: CAIGKGTVDSNQPQHF.

The genes are TRBV2 and TRBJ1-1; 9 bases match TRBD1. V was clipped by 6 bases and J by 5 bases; unmatched bases: 7. This CDR3 has 14 residues. From germline, CDR1 is SNHLY and CDR2 FYNNEI. The CDR3 loop is CASRKTGGGTEAFF. The DNA for the CDR3 is TGTGCCAGCAGAAAGACAGGGGGGGGTACTGAAGCTTTCTTT.

The chain employs TRBV30 and TRBJ2-7, with a possible D match to TRBD2 (5 bases). The CDR3 is 15 residues long. Germline values: CDR1 GTSNPN, CDR2 SVGIG (reference sequence). Trimming took off 3 bases at V and 6 bases at J, with 21 bases between the two ends. The CDR3 DNA reads TGTGCCTGGAGCGCAATGCAAGCAGGTGGGAGCGAGCAGTACTTC. This gives the protein CAWSAMQAGGSEQYF.

As to this clone: Different DNA sequences within this sample yield the same CDR3. The chain has TRBV19 and TRBJ2-7; a possible D gene is TRBD2 (6 bases). Trimming removed 6 bases at V and 4 bases at J, with 10 bases between. CDR1 LNHDA and CDR2 SQIVND come from the germline V gene (reference sequence). CDR3 length equals 12 residues. In DNA form, the CDR3 reads TGTGCCAGTAGCGGGAGCCTTTACGAGCAGTACTTC. Protein sequence: CASSGSLYEQYF.

The CDR3 region is CASTSSTQPQHF. CDR3 DNA: TGTGCCAGCACCTCCTCGACCCAGCCCCAGCATTTT. The chain recombines TRBV6-1 with TRBJ1-5; no reliable D call. This CDR3 has 12 residues. V was clipped by 7 bases and J by 7 bases, with 11 bases between them. CDR1 is MNHNS and CDR2 is SASEGT in the germline V gene.

Remarks on this clone: The same CDR3 can be traced to other DNA sequences in this sample. The CDR3 is CASSLGPDTQYF. For the CDR3, the DNA is TGTGCCAGCAGTTTAGGTCCAGATACGCAGTATTTT. The rearrangement links TRBV28 to TRBJ2-3; D unclear. CDR3 length: 12 amino acids. Looked up from germline, CDR1 is MDHEN and CDR2 is SYDVKM. V was cut by 2 bases and J by 4 bases, with 4 bases left in between.

Only one count was recorded for this clone. The chain is built from TRBV7-3 and TRBJ1-2; 7 bases line up with TRBD1. The junction had 8 bases not matched to a gene; V was cut back by 3 bases and J by 4 bases. The CDR3 has 15 residues. Germline CDR1 SGHTA, CDR2 FQGTGA. The CDR3 here is CASSLRQGGSYGYTF. CDR3 bases: TGTGCCAGCAGCTTGCGGCAGGGGGGTTCCTATGGCTACACCTTC.

The J gene is TRBJ1-5, the V gene TRBV6-5, with D possibly matching TRBD1 (5 bases). Trimming took off 8 bases at V and 2 bases at J, with 16 bases between the two ends. Looked up from germline, CDR1 is MNHEY and CDR2 is SVGAGI. This CDR3 comprises 15 residues. The CDR3, as DNA: TGTGCCAGCCGGGCTGGGGGTCCACGCAATCAGCCCCAGCATTTT. It yields the protein CASRAGGPRNQPQHF.

This chain links TRBV28 with TRBJ2-3; no firm D call. In germline, CDR1 is MDHEN, CDR2 SYDVKM. V lost 6 bases, J lost 6 bases, and 13 bases lay in between. This CDR3 contains 13 residues. CDR3 coding DNA: TGTGCCAGCAGGGCGCCGGCCTGGGATACGCAGTATTTT. It specifies CASRAPAWDTQYF.

The chain links TRBV7-8 to TRBJ2-7; TRBD1 matches 7 bases. The CDR3 runs 15 residues. Looked up from germline, CDR1 is SGHVS and CDR2 is FQNEAQ. Trimming removed 5 bases from V and 2 bases from J; junction bases left unmatched: 9. This CDR3 is CASSPSGTEPYEQYF. The CDR3 DNA reads TGTGCCAGCAGCCCCTCCGGGACAGAGCCCTACGAGCAGTACTTC.

Notes on this clone: The sample has other DNA sequences that encode this CDR3 too. The chain employs TRBV5-1 and TRBJ2-5, with a possible D match to TRBD2 (5 bases). Germline values: CDR1 SGHRS, CDR2 YFSETQ. Trimming removed 5 bases from V and 5 bases from J, with 10 bases in between. The CDR3 consists of 12 residues. The CDR3: CASRVGEETQYF. The CDR3 coding sequence is TGCGCCAGCAGGGTCGGGGAGGAGACCCAGTACTTC.

This sequence joins TRBV6-7 and TRBJ1-4; maybe TRBD1 (5 bases). TRBV6-7 is flagged as an ORF with uncertain function. V was shortened by 0 bases and J by 0 bases, with 11 bases between the two germline ends. This CDR3 region has 17 residues. The CDR3: CASSYSPPTATNEKLFF. The CDR3, as DNA: TGTGCCAGCAGTTACTCCCCCCCGACAGCAACTAATGAAAAACTGTTTTTT.

The chain combines TRBV5-1 with TRBJ2-5; 10 positions agree with TRBD1. The CDR3 is 17 amino acids. Germline CDR1 is SGHRS and CDR2 is YFSETQ. V gave up 7 bases and J gave up 5 bases; unmatched junction bases: 17. The CDR3 DNA is TGCGCCAGCTCTGGGGACAGGGGAATCGGGGGTGCGGAGACCCAGTACTTC. Its translation is CASSGDRGIGGAETQYF.